This T cell receptor beta chain originates from a study of blood T cell repertoires in COVID-19 (TCRdb year 2020). At the level of the whole study: The collaborator samples originated in the United States, Italy and Spain and spanned the acute and convalescent phases of COVID-19. The prospective study material was composed of cDNA or gDNA derived from T cells, B-cell-depleted T cells, or PBMCs. Deeply sampled blood TCRbeta repertoires from subjects exposed to, actively infected with, or recovered from COVID-19 were included in the dataset. The repertoires were made available in a free public database intended to serve as a resource for research on the immune response to SARS-CoV-2. Samples came from the ongoing ImmuneRACE study (first 160 participants) plus 1,254 subjects from 6 global collaborators. The sample metadata nearly always contained a de-identified subject ID, COVID-19 status, age in years and sex. Where available, HLA class I and class II types were taken from metadata supplied by the sample provider and were not determined by assay-based typing. Here is what the overall study found, with its caveats: Clinical and demographic metadata were provided uncurated, with the amount varying by source and participant.

V is reduced by 3 bases and J by 7 bases, leaving a spacing of 12 bases between them. Measured from the cysteine to the phenylalanine, the CDR3 is 13 residues long. Only CDR3 DNA is held: 39 bases, read in frame from base 1. From the germline V gene, CDR1 is SGHTA and CDR2 is FQGNSA. Collaborating institutions collected whole blood in K2EDTA tubes following their own protocols. For TCRbeta analysis, collaborators shipped samples in one of three forms: frozen whole blood, isolated PBMCs, or DNA extracted from either of those sample types. The immunoSEQ Assay, a bias-controlled multiplex PCR, was used to amplify TCRbeta CDR3 regions from genomic DNA. The original pipeline was this. The number of nucleated cells in each sample was estimated by amplification of reference gene primers within the assay. Sequence reads were collapsed and filtered to measure the absolute abundance of every unique TCRbeta CDR3 rearrangement. For each sample, productive Simpson clonality was calculated as the square root of Simpson's diversity index across productive rearrangements. This is the immuneACCESS table as TCRdb keeps it, with only in-frame sequences that have V and J called. A part of the clones is gone; compared with another copy, unresolved V genes explain less than half, and the rest is unexplained. D and trimming were read from the DNA, whereas the V and J calls and clone size are those reported in that table. This sample gives fewer than 200,000 clones in total; around 80% of them show up just once. The ten top clones hold around 6.8% of the sample.

Details on this clone: What antigen it recognizes has not been identified. Nothing much larger sits one base from this clone, and base qualities are not available.

In this chain, TRBV7-2 is recombined with TRBJ1-2, with the identity of the D gene unclear. The sequenced sample was peripheral blood. The clonotype was recovered from a human donor in a cohort sampled during active COVID-19. For the CDR3, the sequence is CASSLRGWGGYTF. The DNA sequence is as follows: TGTGCCAGCAGCTTGCGGGGTTGGGGTGGCTACACCTTC.